The source of this T cell receptor (beta chain) is a study of brain metastases from non-small cell lung cancer. Profiled with immunoSEQ multiplex PCR; TCRdb holds only in-frame clones, not every one. The sample holds approximately 1,000 clones, under 90% seen once. The CDR3 is made up of 18 amino acids. The sample taken for sequencing was primary lung tumor tissue. The gene calls are TRBV21-1 and TRBJ2-3; no check of the table's D call, TRBD2, against the DNA was made. TRBV21-1 counts as a pseudogene. The sequence was obtained from a donor older than 35 with non-small cell lung cancer. Here the CDR3 DNA reads TGTGCCAGCCTTACACAACGGAGGTCTAGCGGACTTCCAGATACGCAGTATTTT. Translating it yields CASLTQRRSSGLPDTQYF.